This TCR beta chain was sequenced during a study of response to subunit inactivated influenza vaccine (dated by TCRdb to between 2017 and 2018). Broadly, across the study: The study used deep quantitative T cell receptor repertoire profiling to track responses to a trivalent subunit inactivated influenza vaccine. The paper as a whole reports these results and caveats: The authors suggested that each seasonal influenza vaccination may recruit only a limited number of new T cells.

Receptor amplification or capture employed RT-PCR. The sequencing machine was an Illumina HiSeq 2500. TCRdb trimmed the raw reads at Q25, called clones with MiXCR and kept productive beta chains. Each CDR3 protein appears once, grouped with its most common genes and DNA. Recorded for this sample are roughly 630,000 distinct CDR3 sequences; 12% to 15% of them occurred a single time. The ten biggest clones cover 7.5% to 8% of the sample. With regard to this clonotype: The specificity of this receptor is unknown. Nothing much larger sits one base from this clone, and base qualities are not available.

The CDR3, cysteine through phenylalanine, is 15 amino acids long. The kept DNA is CDR3 alone, 45 bases in frame from the first base. Sequences SGHTA (CDR1) and FQGNSA (CDR2) are obtained from the germline V gene. From V the trimming removes 1 base and from J it removes 4 bases, while the gene matches leave 4 bases of the junction unaccounted for. Here the sequenced sample was PBMCs from blood, taken less than 15 days before vaccination. Here the chain combines TRBV7-2 and TRBJ2-7, with 10 bases matching TRBD2. The clonotype comes from a man aged 50-60 years who received an inactivated influenza vaccine. Donor details come from another sample of the same person, matched by shared clones. CDR3 sequence: CASSLDGTSVYEQYF. The sequenced DNA is TGTGCCAGCAGCTTAGATGGGACTAGCGTATACGAGCAGTACTTC.